The 17 T cell receptor beta chains below were found in one sample sequenced in a study of early T cells in non-severe SARS-CoV-2 infection. A single record per CDR3 protein comes from TCRdb applying MiXCR to the 5' RACE reads. The sample yields 30,000 to 35,000 distinct CDR3 sequences, 5.5% to 7% seen once. Source material: whole blood. The receptors shown here come from an adult who was a healthcare worker with PCR-confirmed SARS-CoV-2 infection or an uninfected control (not recorded which).

This clonotype was detected many times. The chain combines TRBV4-1 with TRBJ2-3, with 9 positions matching TRBD2. Losses at the gene ends were 0 bases for V and 2 bases for J; bases not matched to a gene: 6. The CDR3 has 17 amino acids. Germline CDR1 MGHRA, CDR2 YSYEKL. CDR3: CASSQEKAGGLTDTQYF. CDR3 DNA sequence: TGCGCCAGCAGCCAAGAAAAGGCGGGAGGGCTCACAGATACGCAGTATTTT.

This clonotype showed up many times. The chain uses TRBV12-3 or TRBV12-4 and TRBJ2-1; D is unclear. Trimming removed 4 bases from V and 5 bases from J, with 9 bases in between. The CDR3 is made up of 13 amino acids. CDR3 sequence: CASSSRPDNEQFF. The CDR3 DNA follows: TGTGCCAGCAGTTCGAGACCAGACAATGAGCAGTTCTTC.

On this clonotype: This may arise from a read error, as a much more abundant clone is one base away. This chain links TRBV21-1 with TRBJ2-7. TRBV21-1 is tagged as a pseudogene. There are 11 residues in the CDR3. The CDR3 sequence: CASSRDYEQYF. CDR3 nucleotide sequence: TGTGCCAGCAGCAGAGACTACGAGCAGTACTTC.

This chain links TRBV4-1 with TRBJ2-7; tentatively, D is TRBD1 or TRBD2 (7 bases each). Germline values: CDR1 MGHRA, CDR2 YSYEKL. The V end lost 0 bases, the J end lost 4 bases, and 13 bases lay between the germline ends. This CDR3 has 15 residues. The CDR3 sequence: CASSQDSRGGYEQYF. The CDR3 DNA reads as TGCGCCAGCAGCCAAGATAGCAGGGGGGGATACGAGCAGTACTTC.

This clonotype was counted many times. The chain is built from TRBV7-9 and TRBJ1-1, with a weak D call TRBD1 (5 bases). Germline lookup yields CDR1 SEHNR and CDR2 FQNEAQ (reference sequence). The germline V and J ends were trimmed by 5 bases and 2 bases, with 9 bases remaining between them. This CDR3 contains 13 residues. Here the CDR3 reads CASSTDSNTEAFF. Here the CDR3 DNA reads TGTGCCAGCAGCACCGACAGTAACACTGAAGCTTTCTTT.

This clonotype was counted between two and nine times. The chain links TRBV19 to TRBJ2-2; D remains ambiguous. From germline, CDR1 is LNHDA and CDR2 SQIVND (reference sequence). The CDR3 length is 13 residues. The V end lost 2 bases, the J end lost 3 bases, and 4 bases lay between the germline ends. This CDR3 reads CASSILHTGELFF. CDR3 DNA: TGTGCCAGTAGTATACTCCACACCGGGGAGCTGTTTTTT.

This clonotype was seen at least ten times. The chain combines TRBV5-1 with TRBJ2-1; 8 positions agree with TRBD2. V lost 2 bases, J lost 6 bases, and 4 bases stayed unmatched. The CDR3 covers 14 residues. Germline V gene sequence: CDR1 SGHRS, CDR2 YFSETQ. The CDR3 sequence: CASSFSGGTNEQFF. In DNA, the CDR3 is TGCGCCAGCAGCTTCAGCGGGGGAACCAATGAGCAGTTCTTC.

This clonotype was counted at least ten times. The chain links TRBV20-1 to TRBJ2-7; 9 nucleotides match TRBD2. CDR3 length: 15 amino acids. Germline V CDR1 and CDR2: DFQATT, SNEGSKA (reference sequence). V dropped 0 bases and J dropped 5; count of bases not matched to a gene: 8. As DNA, the CDR3 is TGCAGTGCTAGAGATCCTACGAGCGGGAGGAACGAGCAGTACTTC. This codes for CSARDPTSGRNEQYF.

This clonotype appeared many times. The V and J genes are TRBV15 and TRBJ1-6, with TRBD1 as a possible D gene (5 bases). The germline V and J ends were trimmed by 1 base and 9 bases, with 10 bases remaining between them. The CDR3 spans 14 residues. Germline V CDR1 and CDR2: LNHNV, YYDKDF (reference sequence). The CDR3 nucleotides read TGTGCCACCAGCAGAGGTAGGGGTGGTTCACCCCTCCACTTT. Protein product: CATSRGRGGSPLHF.

This clonotype occurred many times. The CDR3 loop reads CATSEGQHTQYF. In nucleotides, the CDR3 is TGTGCCACCAGTGAGGGGCAACATACGCAGTATTTT. The chain has TRBV24-1 and TRBJ2-3; D might be TRBD1 (5 bases). Germline lookup yields CDR1 KGHDR and CDR2 SFDVKD. V was trimmed by 4 bases and J by 7 bases, leaving 8 bases between them. The CDR3 is made up of 12 amino acids.

This clonotype was counted many times. V is TRBV20-1 and J is TRBJ2-1; TRBD2 aligns across 10 bases. CDR1 is DFQATT and CDR2 is SNEGSKA in the germline V gene (reference sequence). V shed 5 bases and J 4 bases; nucleotides not matched to a gene: 5. The CDR3 is 14 residues long. The CDR3 DNA reads as TGCAGTGCTGCGACTAGCGGGCCTTACAATGAGCAGTTCTTC. It translates to CSAATSGPYNEQFF.

This clonotype came up a few times. The J gene is TRBJ2-5, the V gene TRBV20-1, with TRBD1 identical over 7 bases. Germline V gene lookup returns CDR1 DFQATT and CDR2 SNEGSKA (reference sequence). The CDR3 totals 13 residues. In DNA form, the CDR3 reads TGCAGCGCATACAAAACAGGGGAGGAGACCCAGTACTTC. Residues: CSAYKTGEETQYF.

This clonotype was observed many times. The V and J genes are TRBV5-8 and TRBJ1-2, with 7 nucleotides matching TRBD1. This CDR3 contains 14 residues. V shed 4 bases, J shed 8 bases, and the junction held 11 bases outside the gene matches. Germline V CDR1 and CDR2: SGHTS, YDEGEE. The CDR3 loop is CASSGSRGERGYTF. CDR3 bases: TGTGCCAGCAGCGGAAGCAGGGGGGAAAGGGGCTACACCTTC.

This clonotype has at least ten counts. The chain employs TRBV18 and TRBJ1-4; TRBD1 matches 9 bases. Germline V gene lookup returns CDR1 KGHSH and CDR2 LQKENI. Trimming cost V 5 bases and J 5 bases; bases outside gene matches: 3. The CDR3 runs to 14 residues. The CDR3 nucleotides are TGTGCCAGCTCATCCGGGACAGGGAATGAAAAACTGTTTTTT. It encodes CASSSGTGNEKLFF. Full variable domain (missing parts from reference TRBV18 and TRBJ1-4): NAGVMQNPRHLVRRRGQEARLRCSPMKGHSHVYWYRQLPEEGLKFMVYLQKENIIDESGMPKERFSAEFPKEGPSILRIQQVVRGDSAAYFCASSSGTGNEKLFFGSGTQLSVL.

This clonotype occurred many times. The J gene is TRBJ1-3, the V gene TRBV5-1; TRBD1 is a possible D gene (5 bases). Germline CDR1 is SGHRS and CDR2 is YFSETQ. With 0 bases removed from V and 0 bases from J, the gap between germline ends came to 7 bases. The CDR3 sequence is 15 residues long. CDR3 region: CASSLVGVSGNTIYF. The DNA of the CDR3 is TGCGCCAGCAGCTTGGTAGGGGTCTCTGGAAACACCATATATTTT. The full variable domain, its missing parts supplied by reference TRBV5-1 and TRBJ1-3, is KAGVTQTPRYLIKTRGQQVTLSCSPISGHRSVSWYQQTPGQGLQFLFEYFSETQRNKGNFPGRFSGRQFSNSRSEMNVSTLELGDSALYLCASSLVGVSGNTIYFGEGSWLTVV.

This clonotype was picked up many times. This chain joins TRBV21-1 and TRBJ2-7; TRBD1, the D gene given by the table, was not confirmed from the DNA. TRBV21-1 has pseudogene status. The CDR3 is made up of 17 amino acids. Written as DNA, the CDR3 is TGTGCCAGCAGCAAGCGTATCCCGGGGCACTTTGGCTACGAGCAGTACTTC. Translated: CASSKRIPGHFGYEQYF.

The chain joins TRBV28 to TRBJ1-3, with D possibly TRBD1 on 5 matching bases. The length of the CDR3 is 15 residues. Deletions cut 2 bases from V and 0 bases from J, with 8 bases between. The germline V gene has CDR1 MDHEN and CDR2 SYDVKM. The CDR3 nucleotides read TGTGCCAGCAGTTTAGCGGGGGGCTCTGGAAACACCATATATTTT. Translating gives CASSLAGGSGNTIYF.